This T cell receptor beta chain was profiled in a study of T cells of healthy individuals. The CDR3 length is 17 residues. Germline loops: CDR1 MGHDK, CDR2 SYGVNS. V shed 0 bases and J 0 bases; nucleotides not matched to a gene: 5. One entry per CDR3 protein, called by TCRdb with MiXCR from the 5' RACE reads. The sample holds around 63,000 distinct CDR3 sequences, around 15% seen once. J is TRBJ2-3 and V is TRBV25-1; 8 nucleotides match TRBD1. The source of this sequence is a human donor in good health. Here the CDR3 DNA reads TGTGCCAGCAGTGAATATTTCCAGGGGGCTAGCACAGATACGCAGTATTTT. Residues: CASSEYFQGASTDTQYF.